The 30 T cell receptor beta chains in this list originate from one sample, sequenced in a study of blood T cell repertoires in COVID-19. Only in-frame clones appear in the TCRdb table, and some are missing; sequencing was by immunoSEQ multiplex PCR. The repertoire consists of fewer than 250,000 clones, with around 92% occurring once and the leading ten covering approximately 8%. Sequencing was performed on PBMCs or T cells enriched from blood (not recorded which). All receptors come from a woman under 30 who had recovered from COVID-19.

The genes are TRBV6-1 and TRBJ1-2; D is ambiguous. Germline V gene sequence: CDR1 MNHNS, CDR2 SASEGT. There are 14 residues in the CDR3. Trimming took 2 bases from V and 5 from J, leaving 12 bases between them. The CDR3 protein is CASSEMAGTYGYTF. The CDR3 DNA reads as TGTGCCAGCAGTGAAATGGCGGGAACGTATGGCTACACCTTC.

CDR3 nucleotides: TGTGCCAGCAGCACGACAGGGGGAGGCAATCTCCTCTCCTACGAGCAGTACTTC. Protein sequence: CASSTTGGGNLLSYEQYF. The gene calls are TRBV7-9 and TRBJ2-7; TRBD1 agrees at 9 bases. After removal of 5 bases from V and 0 bases from J, the junction contained 14 bases not matched to a gene. The germline V gene encodes CDR1 SEHNR and CDR2 FQNEAQ (reference sequence). The CDR3 has 18 residues.

The chain has TRBV5-1 and TRBJ1-2, with 7 nucleotides matching TRBD1. Germline-derived CDR1 and CDR2 are SGHRS and YFSETQ. The CDR3 loop spans 15 amino acids. The ends lost 4 bases at V and 5 bases at J; junction bases unmatched: 11. Here the CDR3 DNA reads TGCGCCAGCAGCCACAGACAGGGCCCTGGATATGGCTACACCTTC. Translation gives CASSHRQGPGYGYTF.

The rearrangement joins TRBV30 to TRBJ1-1; unclear D gene. The CDR3 is 10 residues long. CDR1 is GTSNPN and CDR2 is SVGIG in the germline V gene (reference sequence). The V and J ends lost 4 bases and 8 bases respectively, with 8 bases between them. DNA for the CDR3: TGTGCCTGGAAGGAGATAGAAGCTTTCTTT. Translated: CAWKEIEAFF.

The chain has TRBV30 and TRBJ1-5, with 9 positions matching TRBD1. With 4 bases clipped from V and 5 bases from J, the junction kept 6 bases outside the gene matches. Germline CDR1 is GTSNPN and CDR2 is SVGIG (reference sequence). CDR3 length: 14 amino acids. DNA of the CDR3: TGTGCCTGGACCCGGGACAGGGTTGATCAGCCCCAGCATTTT. Its protein product is CAWTRDRVDQPQHF.

The genes are TRBV5-6 and TRBJ2-7; TRBD2 might be the D (5 bases). The germline V and J ends were trimmed by 6 bases and 0 bases, with 22 bases remaining between them. The CDR3 loop spans 17 amino acids. Germline lookup yields CDR1 SGHDT and CDR2 YYEEEE. CDR3 nucleotide sequence: TGTGCCAGCAAATCAACACTAGGCCCGGAACCCTCCTACGAGCAGTACTTC. This translates into CASKSTLGPEPSYEQYF. Full variable domain (missing parts from reference TRBV5-6 and TRBJ2-7): DAGVTQSPTHLIKTRGQQVTLRCSPKSGHDTVSWYQQALGQGPQFIFQYYEEEERQRGNFPDRFSGHQFPNYSSELNVNALLLGDSALYLCASKSTLGPEPSYEQYFGPGTRLTVT.

This clone was counted a single time. This chain connects TRBV5-5 to TRBJ1-5; 7 bases match TRBD1. Germline CDR1 is SGHKS and CDR2 is YYEKEE (reference sequence). V gave up 4 bases and J gave up 4 bases; unmatched junction bases: 5. The CDR3 consists of 14 residues. As DNA, the CDR3 is TGTGCCAGCAGCCCCACAGGGGCTAATCAGCCCCAGCATTTT. Translated, it gives CASSPTGANQPQHF.

The chain employs TRBV9 and TRBJ1-3; 7 bases agree with TRBD1. The CDR3 extends over 14 amino acids. The V and J ends lost 2 bases and 2 bases, in that order; junction bases with no gene match: 1. Germline CDR1 and CDR2: SGDLS and YYNGEE. The CDR3 here is CASSVDRAGNTIYF. The CDR3, as DNA: TGTGCCAGCAGCGTCGACAGGGCTGGAAACACCATATATTTT.

V is TRBV27 and J is TRBJ1-3, with D uncertain. CDR1 is MNHEY, CDR2 SMNVEV, per germline (reference sequence). CDR3 length equals 13 residues. V gave up 5 bases and J gave up 3 bases, with 8 bases separating them. CDR3 amino acids: CASSRRDGNTIYF. The CDR3 region has the DNA TGTGCCAGCAGTAGACGGGATGGAAACACCATATATTTT.

The chain links TRBV5-1 to TRBJ1-1, with a tentative D call TRBD1 (5 bases). Germline CDR1 SGHRS, CDR2 YFSETQ. The CDR3 contains 16 residues. V was clipped by 2 bases and J by 0 bases, with 14 bases between them. The CDR3 spells CASSFVQGTMNTEAFF. As DNA, the CDR3 is TGCGCCAGCAGCTTTGTTCAGGGCACGATGAACACTGAAGCTTTCTTT.

This sequence joins TRBV15 and TRBJ1-1, with TRBD1 as a possible D gene (6 bases). CDR3 length: 15 amino acids. Germline V lookup: CDR1 LNHNV, CDR2 YYDKDF (reference sequence). With 0 bases removed from V and 4 bases from J, the gap between germline ends came to 12 bases. CDR3 DNA sequence: TGTGCCACCAGCAGAGATCGCACAGGGAGCACTGAAGCTTTCTTT. Encoded protein: CATSRDRTGSTEAFF.

This chain connects TRBV4-2 to TRBJ2-7, with 8 bases matching TRBD2. Germline assignment: CDR1 LGHNA and CDR2 YNFKEQ. V was pared by 0 bases and J by 0 bases, with 10 bases of the junction left unmatched. The CDR3 runs 18 residues. DNA of the CDR3: TGTGCCAGCAGCCAAGATCTAGAGGCGGGGGGAACCTCCTACGAGCAGTACTTC. It translates to CASSQDLEAGGTSYEQYF.

The rearrangement joins TRBV19 to TRBJ1-4; D perhaps matches TRBD1 (5 bases). The CDR3 has 14 residues. V was trimmed by 3 bases and J by 8 bases, leaving 13 bases between them. Germline loops: CDR1 LNHDA, CDR2 SQIVND (reference sequence). DNA of the CDR3: TGTGCCAGTAGTATGCGGGGGTCGCACGAAAAACTGTTTTTT. The encoded protein is CASSMRGSHEKLFF.

V is TRBV23-1 and J is TRBJ2-2; maybe TRBD1 (6 bases). TRBV23-1 is an ORF; its function is uncertain. This CDR3 contains 16 residues. The V gene lost 2 bases and the J gene lost 2 bases, with 12 bases spanning the gap. The CDR3 DNA follows: TGCGCCAGCAGTCAAGTCTGGACAGTAAACACCGGGGAGCTGTTTTTT. It specifies CASSQVWTVNTGELFF.

CDR3 in DNA: TGTGCCAGCAGCTTAGCTTTTGGAGTCGGGAACACTGAAGCTTTCTTT. Amino acids: CASSLAFGVGNTEAFF. This chain uses TRBV7-2 with TRBJ1-1; unclear D gene. The V and J ends lost 0 bases and 1 base respectively, with 12 bases between them. The CDR3 runs to 16 residues. CDR1 and CDR2 (germline): SGHTA, FQGNSA.

In DNA, the CDR3 is TGTGCTAGTGGTCCGGGACAGGGTACCCTTGAGCAGTACTTC. It translates to CASGPGQGTLEQYF. V usage is TRBV12-5 and J usage is TRBJ2-7; TRBD1 aligns across 9 bases. The length of the CDR3 is 14 residues. Germline lookup yields CDR1 LGHNT and CDR2 FRNRAP. V was pared by 5 bases and J by 7 bases, with 9 bases of the junction left unmatched.

V usage is TRBV3-1 (or the pseudogene TRBV3-2) and J usage is TRBJ2-3, with D possibly TRBD2 on 6 matching bases. The length of the CDR3 is 16 residues. V was cut by 5 bases and J by 4 bases, with 19 bases left in between. Germline assignment: CDR1 LGHDT and CDR2 YNNKEL (reference sequence). CDR3: CASSSQTSRRADTQYF. The DNA of the CDR3 is TGTGCCAGCAGCTCCCAGACTAGTCGGAGGGCAGATACGCAGTATTTT.

The genes are TRBV25-1 and TRBJ1-1; tentative D call: TRBD1 (5 bases). The V gene's germline CDR1 is MGHDK and CDR2 SYGVNS. This CDR3 comprises 16 residues. Between the trimmed V and J ends, which lost 1 base and 6 bases, there was a span of 18 bases. CDR3 amino acids: CASSESMPGRAAEAFF. DNA of the CDR3: TGTGCCAGCAGTGAATCTATGCCAGGCAGGGCCGCTGAAGCTTTCTTT.

The gene calls are TRBV10-3 and TRBJ1-1; no clear D. The CDR3 length is 15 residues. V was cut by 2 bases and J by 2 bases, with 12 bases left in between. CDR1 is ENHRY and CDR2 is SYGVKD in the germline V gene. The CDR3 is CAISEGGNLNTEAFF. The CDR3 nucleotides read TGTGCCATCAGTGAGGGCGGAAACCTTAACACTGAAGCTTTCTTT.

Comments on this clone: Its ends do not fully match the called genes, so a read error is possible. J is TRBJ1-1 and V is TRBV5-5, with no clear D. In germline, CDR1 is SGHKS, CDR2 YYEKEE (reference sequence). This CDR3 contains 16 residues. The CDR3 reads CASSPALANSNAEAFF. CDR3 nucleotides: TGTGCCAGCAGCCCTGCCCTTGCGAATTCGAACGCTGAAGCTTTCTTT.

The J gene is TRBJ2-7, the V gene TRBV7-2; TRBD1 matches at 7 bases. From germline, CDR1 is SGHTA and CDR2 FQGNSA. The trim removed 1 base at V and 0 bases at J, leaving 6 bases unmatched. The CDR3 is 16 amino acids. The CDR3 loop is CASSLGDRLSSYEQYF. In DNA form, the CDR3 reads TGTGCCAGCAGCTTAGGGGACAGACTGAGCTCCTACGAGCAGTACTTC.

The V call is TRBV20-1, the J call TRBJ1-2; weak D call: TRBD1 (5 bases). This CDR3 region has 11 residues. CDR1 and CDR2 (germline): DFQATT, SNEGSKA (reference sequence). The CDR3 sequence: CSPGGGGGYTF. The CDR3 DNA is TGCAGCCCCGGGGGGGGAGGCGGCTACACCTTC.

V and J are TRBV28 and TRBJ1-5; TRBD1 aligns across 9 bases. This CDR3 region has 16 residues. With V trimmed by 7 bases and J by 2 bases, 9 bases remained unmatched. CDR1 is MDHEN and CDR2 is SYDVKM in the germline V gene. The CDR3: CASTTTGGFGNQPQHF. The DNA of the CDR3 is TGTGCCAGCACCACGACAGGGGGATTCGGCAATCAGCCCCAGCATTTT.

The CDR3, as DNA: TGTGCCAGCAGCCCCACAGGGGGCTGGGGTACTGAAGCTTTCTTT. This gives the protein CASSPTGGWGTEAFF. The V and J genes are TRBV11-2 and TRBJ1-1; TRBD1 matches 9 bases. V dropped 5 bases and J dropped 5; count of bases not matched to a gene: 9. Germline V CDR1 and CDR2: SGHAT, FQNNGV. There are 15 residues in the CDR3. Complete variable domain (other parts from reference TRBV11-2 and TRBJ1-1): EAGVAQSPRYKIIEKRQSVAFWCNPISGHATLYWYQQILGQGPKLLIQFQNNGVVDDSQLPKDRFSAERLKGVDSTLKIQPAKLEDSAVYLCASSPTGGWGTEAFFGQGTRLTVV.

In this sample, this clone turned up once. The CDR3 DNA reads as TGCGCCAGCAGCTTAAATAGCGCGGGGCAGTACAATGAGCAGTTCTTC. This encodes CASSLNSAGQYNEQFF. This chain uses TRBV5-1 with TRBJ2-1, with D perhaps matching TRBD2 (6 bases). The CDR3 extends over 16 amino acids. Germline-derived CDR1 and CDR2 are SGHRS and YFSETQ. V lost 2 bases and J 4 bases, leaving 16 bases between the germline ends.

The V and J genes are TRBV30 and TRBJ1-1; D is unresolved. Germline values: CDR1 GTSNPN, CDR2 SVGIG (reference sequence). Trimming stripped 2 bases from V and 1 base from J, with 8 bases between. This CDR3 is built from 13 residues. This CDR3 is CAWSRTGNTEAFF. DNA for the CDR3: TGTGCCTGGAGTAGAACGGGGAACACTGAAGCTTTCTTT.

The V gene is TRBV7-9, the J gene TRBJ2-2, with D perhaps matching TRBD2 (5 bases). Trimming took off 5 bases at V and 6 bases at J, with 7 bases between the two ends. CDR1 and CDR2 (germline): SEHNR, FQNEAQ (reference sequence). This CDR3 is built from 12 residues. CDR3 sequence: CASSREAGELFF. CDR3 in DNA: TGTGCCAGCAGCCGGGAAGCCGGGGAGCTGTTTTTT.

This clone was counted between two and nine times. This same CDR3 is encoded by further DNA sequences in the sample. V is TRBV5-1 and J is TRBJ2-1, with TRBD1 identical over 9 bases. Germline V lookup: CDR1 SGHRS, CDR2 YFSETQ. Trimming at V came to 0 bases and at J to 7 bases, leaving 5 bases not matched to a gene. The CDR3 is 15 amino acids. CDR3 region: CASSLGQGESNEQFF. In DNA form, the CDR3 reads TGCGCCAGCAGCTTGGGACAGGGGGAATCAAATGAGCAGTTCTTC.

This clone was recorded once. The genes are TRBV6-1 and TRBJ1-5; D is possibly TRBD1 (6 bases). Germline CDR1 is MNHNS and CDR2 is SASEGT. The V gene lost 3 bases and the J gene lost 4 bases, with 16 bases spanning the gap. The CDR3 has 16 amino acids. The CDR3 region is CASSEMGALGNQPQHF. The CDR3 region has the DNA TGTGCCAGCAGTGAGATGGGGGCTTTAGGGAATCAGCCCCAGCATTTT.

The rearrangement links TRBV4-1 to TRBJ2-2, with 12 bases matching TRBD2. The junction had 9 bases not matched to a gene; V was cut back by 4 bases and J by 0 bases. The length of the CDR3 is 19 residues. Germline CDR1 reads MGHRA; CDR2 reads YSYEKL. CDR3 nucleotides: TGCGCCAGCAGCCCACGACTAGCGGGGGTACAAACGAACACCGGGGAGCTGTTTTTT. It specifies CASSPRLAGVQTNTGELFF.